This T cell receptor (beta chain) was obtained from a study of metastatic and nonmetastatic thyroid tumors. TCRdb ran MiXCR on the PCR reads. The table includes tens of thousands of clones, about an eighth detected once. This clone has at least ten counts. No patient received treatment before thyroid surgery. The CDR3 has 13 residues. The V end was cut by 8 bases, the J end by 2 bases, with 12 bases between. J is TRBJ2-5 and V is TRBV12-3 or TRBV12-4; the D is unclear. The material sequenced was tumor tissue. The origin of this receptor is a female donor with papillary thyroid cancer or a benign thyroid nodule (not recorded which). Some clones in this sample may be carry-over from other donors' samples. The CDR3 DNA sequence: TGTGCCAGCGGAACTCGCGAACAAGAGACCCAGTACTTC. This codes for CASGTREQETQYF.